This TCR beta chain was recorded in a study of blood T cell repertoires in COVID-19. Study-level background: Cohort 3 recovery required two negative PCRs, clearance, or symptom resolution.

Source study methods: Amplification of reference gene primers was used by the study to estimate nucleated cell counts. Some clones are missing from TCRdb's copy, which holds only in-frame ones; the method was immunoSEQ multiplex PCR. That table gives V, J and clone size, and the DNA gave D and trimming. The repertoire consists of roughly 340,000 clones, with more than 75% occurring once and the leading ten covering about 1.9%. This CDR3 spans 16 amino acids. V shed 4 bases and J shed 3 bases, with 16 bases lying between them. The germline gives CDR1 SGDLS, CDR2 YYNGEE. Each participant's cohort was designated according to participant-reported clinical history.

This receptor was identified in a man in his forties or fifties in a cohort exposed to, infected with or recovered from COVID-19 (not recorded which). The sample taken for sequencing was PBMCs or T cells enriched from blood (not recorded which). The chain has TRBV9 and TRBJ1-4, with a tentative D call TRBD1 (5 bases). The CDR3: CASSPHPDSANEKLFF. The DNA for the CDR3 is TGTGCCAGCAGCCCCCACCCCGACAGTGCTAATGAAAAACTGTTTTTT.